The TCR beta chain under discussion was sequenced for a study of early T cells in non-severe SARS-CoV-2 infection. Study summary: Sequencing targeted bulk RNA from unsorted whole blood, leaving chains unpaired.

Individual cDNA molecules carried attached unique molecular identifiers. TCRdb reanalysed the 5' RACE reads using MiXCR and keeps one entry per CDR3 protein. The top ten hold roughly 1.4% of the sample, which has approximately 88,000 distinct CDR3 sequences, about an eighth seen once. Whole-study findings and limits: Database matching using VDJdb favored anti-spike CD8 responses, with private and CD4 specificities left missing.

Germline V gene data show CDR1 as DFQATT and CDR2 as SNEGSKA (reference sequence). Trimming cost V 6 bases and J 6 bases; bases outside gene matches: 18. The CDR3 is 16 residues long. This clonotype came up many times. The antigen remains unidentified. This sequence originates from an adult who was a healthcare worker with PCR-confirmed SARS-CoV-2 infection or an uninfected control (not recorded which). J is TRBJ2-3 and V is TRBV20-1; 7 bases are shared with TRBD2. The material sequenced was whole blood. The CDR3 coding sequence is TGCAGTGCAACCAAGGACGGCGGGGGTTCAACGGATACGCAGTATTTT. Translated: CSATKDGGGSTDTQYF.